This TCR beta chain is drawn from a study of cytomegalovirus exposure and HLA in healthy donors. The PCR made use of 60 Vbeta and 13 Jbeta primers. The repertoire was sequenced with immunoSEQ multiplex PCR; TCRdb's copy has only in-frame clones and lacks some. Of more than 110,000 clones listed, over 70% were seen once; the top ten hold about 7%. About this clone: As yet, its antigen is unknown.

Notes on the study in general: Accurate predictions that matched the HLA-A and HLA-B alleles of most subjects were reportedly made from TCR beta sequences.

The sample comprised PBMCs. The sequence was obtained from a man aged 30-40 years in good health and CMV-seronegative.

The CDR3 sequence is CASSYRGGTNTGELFF. Written as DNA, the CDR3 is TGTGCCAGCAGCTACCGTGGCGGAACGAACACCGGGGAGCTGTTTTTT. The chain employs TRBV4-2 and TRBJ2-2; no clear D gene. CDR1 is LGHNA and CDR2 is YNFKEQ in the germline V gene. V lost 5 bases and J lost 0, with 13 bases in between. The CDR3 is made up of 16 amino acids.